What follows are 32 T cell receptor beta chains derived from one specimen sequenced in a study of tumor and adjacent non-tumor tissue in lung cancer. This sample's RNA came from whole unsorted tissue. The normal lung tissue was taken more than 3 cm from the tumor edge. The library came from three nested PCR rounds adapted from ARM-PCR protocols. TCRdb passed the multiplex PCR reads through MiXCR, listing each CDR3 protein once. The sample carries about 110,000 distinct CDR3 sequences, 50% to 70% recorded once. The sequenced sample was distant non-tumor lung tissue. The receptor source for this set is a man aged 60 to 69 with non-small cell lung cancer.

Details on this clonotype: Being one base from a much bigger clone, this may be a read error. The CDR3 does not close with the conserved phenylalanine or tryptophan, likely indicating a read error. The gene calls are TRBV6-2 or TRBV6-3 and TRBJ2-7, with 9 bases identical to TRBD1. This CDR3 is 15 amino acids long. Germline V gives CDR1 MNHEY, CDR2 SVGEGT. The V segment lost 10 bases and the J segment 7 bases; nucleotides outside the gene matches: 17. The CDR3 DNA reads as TGTGCCACCTTGACCCGGGACAGGGCTAAAGAAGAGCAGTACATC. As protein: CATLTRDRAKEEQYI.

The J gene is TRBJ2-5, the V gene TRBV20-1, with no clear D. Germline-derived CDR1 and CDR2 are DFQATT and SNEGSKA (reference sequence). The CDR3 is 15 amino acids. V was clipped by 3 bases and J by 5 bases, with 19 bases between them. This CDR3 reads CSASPRVGLEETQYF. CDR3 sequence (DNA): TGCAGTGCTAGCCCTCGAGTCGGCCTAGAGGAGACCCAGTACTTC.

To note about this clonotype: A read error may produce the germline difference seen at one junction end. The chain employs TRBV4-2 and TRBJ1-2, with D hard to call. The germline gives CDR1 LGHNA, CDR2 YNFKEQ. This CDR3 spans 14 amino acids. This CDR3 reads CASSQDIMPLYYTF. DNA of the CDR3: TGTGCCAGCAGTCAAGATATCATGCCGTTGTACTACACTTTC.

The chain uses TRBV28 and TRBJ2-3, with D perhaps TRBD1 (5 bases). This CDR3 comprises 15 residues. Per germline, CDR1 MDHEN and CDR2 SYDVKM. Trimming stripped 6 bases from V and 5 bases from J, with 18 bases between. The CDR3 here is CASSSATEEIDTQYF. CDR3 DNA sequence: TGTGCCAGCAGCTCCGCGACAGAGGAGATAGATACGCAGTATTTT.

As concerns this clonotype: Germline and junction disagree at one end, which may indicate a read error. V gene TRBV6-2 or TRBV6-3 combines with J gene TRBJ1-5; D unresolved. Germline V CDR1 and CDR2: MNHEY, SVGEGT. The CDR3 is made up of 15 amino acids. Here the CDR3 DNA reads TGTGCCAGCAGTTACGGTAGATCCCCTAATCAGGCCCAGCATTTC. It translates to CASSYGRSPNQAQHF.

A note on this clonotype: One junction end does not reproduce the germline sequence, and a read error may be involved. This chain links TRBV12-3 or TRBV12-4 with TRBJ1-5, with TRBD1 matching over 10 bases. The CDR3 is 16 amino acids. CDR3 protein: CASRNRDRGGNQAQDF. CDR3 DNA sequence: TGTGCCAGCAGGAATCGGGACAGGGGCGGAAATCAGGCCCAGGATTTT.

Regarding this clonotype: A read error is possible here, since a much larger clone lies one base away. The gene calls are TRBV5-1 and TRBJ2-1; D gene unclear. This CDR3 comprises 16 residues. Germline values: CDR1 SGHRS, CDR2 YFSETQ. The germline V and J ends were trimmed by 0 bases and 7 bases, with 17 bases remaining between them. CDR3 region: CASSLASGPLPNEQFF. The CDR3 DNA is TGCGCCAGCAGCTTGGCCTCGGGTCCCTTACCGAATGAGCAGTTCTTC.

V is TRBV6-6 and J is TRBJ1-1; possibly TRBD1 for D (6 bases). This CDR3 is built from 13 residues. CDR1 is MNHNY and CDR2 is SVGAGI in the germline V gene (reference sequence). V lost 6 bases to trimming and J lost 5 bases, with 13 bases between them. CDR3 coding DNA: TGTGCCAGCAGAAGACAGGAGATGACTGAAGCTTTCTTT. This encodes CASRRQEMTEAFF.

As concerns this clonotype: The CDR3 does not end in the conserved phenylalanine or tryptophan, so this is likely a read error. This chain connects TRBV11-2 to TRBJ2-2; D is undetermined. V gave up 7 bases and J gave up 5 bases, with 11 bases separating them. Germline V gene data show CDR1 as SGHAT and CDR2 as FQNNGV. This CDR3 has 13 amino acids. The chain's CDR3 is CASTSLRTGELFP. CDR3 in DNA: TGTGCCAGCACCTCGTTGAGGACCGGGGAGCTGTTTCCT.

As to this clonotype: The conserved phenylalanine or tryptophan is not found at the CDR3 terminus, so this likely reflects a read error. V gene TRBV10-3 combines with J gene TRBJ2-1; perhaps D is TRBD1 or TRBD2 (5 bases each). This CDR3 contains 12 residues. Germline loops: CDR1 ENHRY, CDR2 SYGVKD. The CDR3 sequence: CGISPEGREQFS. In nucleotides, the CDR3 is TGTGGCATCAGTCCTGAGGGACGTGAGCAGTTCTCC.

Worth noting for this clonotype: A read error may be the cause here, since a much bigger clone is one base away. The V gene is TRBV5-4, the J gene TRBJ2-7; 11 nucleotides match TRBD2. The CDR3 loop spans 14 amino acids. J was trimmed by 3 bases and V by 4 bases; bases with no gene match: 3. Germline CDR1 reads SGHNT; CDR2 reads YYREEE (reference sequence). The CDR3 loop reads CASSTTSGSYEQYF. The CDR3 nucleotides read TGTGCCAGCAGCACAACTAGCGGGAGCTACGAGCAGTACTTC.

Worth noting for this clonotype: Because the CDR3 is missing its conserved closing phenylalanine or tryptophan, this is likely a read error. J is TRBJ2-1 and V is TRBV12-3 or TRBV12-4; 13 nucleotides agree with TRBD2. The CDR3 contains 15 residues. J lost 6 bases, V lost 7 bases, and 6 bases had no gene match. The CDR3 loop is CASIRTSGSPNEQFS. Written as DNA, the CDR3 is TGTGCCAGCATACGGACTAGCGGGAGTCCCAATGAGCAGTTCTCC.

Comments on this clonotype: It may be a read error: a sequence one base away is much more abundant. V is TRBV13 and J is TRBJ1-1, with 12 bases identical to TRBD1. Germline loops: CDR1 PRHDT, CDR2 FYEKMQ (reference sequence). V was clipped by 5 bases and J by 7 bases; unmatched bases: 11. The CDR3 loop spans 16 amino acids. The CDR3 sequence: CASSDRDRGLDNEAFF. The CDR3 region has the DNA TGTGCCAGCAGCGACCGGGACAGGGGGCTTGACAATGAAGCTTTCTTT.

Of note for this clonotype: The junction shows a germline mismatch at one end, possibly a read error. This chain joins TRBV11-1 and TRBJ1-1; no firm D call. Germline V gene sequence: CDR1 SGHAT, CDR2 FQDESV (reference sequence). The CDR3 extends over 13 amino acids. CDR3: CASTSPPRADAFF. The CDR3 nucleotides are TGTGCCAGCACCTCGCCACCAAGGGCTGATGCTTTCTTT. Full variable domain (rest looked up from reference TRBV11-1 and TRBJ1-1): EAEVAQSPRYKITEKSQAVAFWCDPISGHATLYWYRQILGQGPELLVQFQDESVVDDSQLPKDRFSAERLKGVDSTLKIQPAELGDSAMYLCASTSPPRADAFFGQGTRLTVV.

Only one count was recorded for this clonotype. A junction end diverges from the germline sequence, so it may reflect a read error. The chain uses TRBV4-3 and TRBJ2-3, with D tentatively TRBD2 (6 bases). The CDR3 has 14 amino acids. Germline V gene data show CDR1 as LGHNA and CDR2 as YSLEER. Here the CDR3 reads CASSHETSSATQYF. CDR3 DNA: TGCGCTAGCAGCCACGAGACTAGTTCGGCTACGCAGTATTTT.

Points on this clonotype: A read error may be the cause here, since a much bigger clone is one base away. The V gene is TRBV6-5, the J gene TRBJ2-1, with D possibly TRBD1 on 6 matching bases. V was pared by 10 bases and J by 0 bases, with 16 bases between. Germline V gene data show CDR1 as MNHEY and CDR2 as SVGAGI. The CDR3 has 15 residues. CDR3 protein: CAIAGARASYNEQFF. The CDR3 nucleotides read TGTGCCATCGCAGGGGCCAGAGCCTCCTACAATGAGCAGTTCTTC.

About this clonotype: A junction end diverges from the germline sequence, so it may reflect a read error. The chain uses TRBV20-1 and TRBJ1-6; D not certain. Germline lookup yields CDR1 DFQATT and CDR2 SNEGSKA (reference sequence). This CDR3 spans 14 amino acids. The CDR3 loop reads CGARDTLGGSPLHF. CDR3 nucleotide sequence: TGCGGTGCTAGAGATACGCTAGGCGGTTCACCCCTCCACTTT.

A few counts support this clonotype. This sequence joins TRBV5-1 and TRBJ2-2; D gene uncertain. Germline V CDR1 and CDR2: SGHRS, YFSETQ. CDR3 length: 14 amino acids. V lost 5 bases, J lost 2 bases, and 10 bases lay in between. CDR3 coding DNA: TGCGCCAGCAGTCCAGATCCTAACACCGGGGAGCTGTTTTTT. Translation: CASSPDPNTGELFF.

Concerning this clonotype itself: One end of the junction varies from germline; a read error may be responsible. The chain couples TRBV10-3 to TRBJ2-1, with 7 bases identical to TRBD1. The CDR3 is made up of 13 amino acids. CDR1 and CDR2 from the germline V gene are ENHRY and SYGVKD. The CDR3 coding sequence is TGTGCCATCAGTGAACAGGGGAACAATGGGCAGTTCTTC. It is translated as CAISEQGNNGQFF.

This clonotype was counted ten times or more. The chain has TRBV6-6 and TRBJ1-2, with 7 bases aligning to TRBD1. CDR1 MNHNY and CDR2 SVGAGI come from the germline V gene (reference sequence). CDR3 length: 14 amino acids. With V trimmed by 6 bases and J by 7 bases, 11 bases remained unmatched. CDR3 region: CASRDRAQGFGYTF. CDR3 DNA sequence: TGTGCCAGCAGAGACAGGGCCCAAGGGTTTGGCTACACCTTC.

Comments on this clonotype: This could be a read error, since a much larger clone is one nucleotide away. The chain carries TRBV12-5 and TRBJ2-2; 10 nucleotides line up with TRBD1. CDR1 is LGHNT, CDR2 FRNRAP, per germline. The CDR3 has 14 residues. This CDR3 reads CTSGQGTGAGELFF. The DNA for the CDR3 is TGTACTAGTGGTCAGGGGACAGGGGCGGGGGAGCTGTTTTTT.

About this clonotype itself: Mismatch with germline at one junction end may stem from a read error. The chain is built from TRBV29-1 and TRBJ1-2; D uncertain. Germline V lookup: CDR1 SQVTM, CDR2 ANQGSEA. CDR3 size: 12 residues. CDR3 residues: CSIPQEAHGYTF. CDR3 DNA sequence: TGCAGCATTCCGCAGGAGGCGCATGGTTACACCTTC.

Of note for this clonotype: At one of its ends the junction is not consistent with the germline gene, which may arise from a read error. The CDR3 DNA follows: TGCAACGTTGATAAAGGGAGTTCCTACAATGAGCAGTTCTTC. This gives the protein CNVDKGSSYNEQFF. V gene TRBV29-1 combines with J gene TRBJ2-1; maybe TRBD2 (5 bases). The germline CDR1 and CDR2 sequences are SQVTM and ANQGSEA. This CDR3 has 14 amino acids.

As regards this clonotype: This CDR3 fails to terminate in the conserved phenylalanine or tryptophan, so it likely reflects a read error. The V call is TRBV24-1, the J call TRBJ2-7; 11 nucleotides match TRBD1. Germline V lookup: CDR1 KGHDR, CDR2 SFDVKD. The CDR3 is made up of 16 amino acids. Trimming removed 3 bases from V and 2 bases from J; junction bases left unmatched: 5. As DNA, the CDR3 is TGTGCCACCAGTGATCCTGGGACAGGGGGAACCTACGAGCAGTACTTA. It translates to CATSDPGTGGTYEQYL.

To note about this clonotype: Because the CDR3 is missing its conserved closing phenylalanine or tryptophan, this is likely a read error. The chain is built from TRBV11-2 and TRBJ2-1; D is possibly TRBD1 (6 bases). The germline gives CDR1 SGHAT, CDR2 FQNNGV. The CDR3 has 15 residues. V lost 1 base to trimming and J lost 7 bases, with 14 bases between them. CDR3 DNA sequence: TGTGCCAGCAGCTTAGTTGTGACAGGCGGAAATGAGCAGTTCTCC. Its translation is CASSLVVTGGNEQFS.

This clonotype was recorded at least ten times. The chain combines TRBV6-1 with TRBJ2-4; D ambiguous. Trimming shortened V by 5 bases and J by 1 base, and 12 bases separated the two germline ends. The length of the CDR3 is 15 residues. The germline gives CDR1 MNHNS, CDR2 SASEGT. CDR3 DNA: TGTGCCAGCAGTCCCAGGTCGGCGGCCAAAAACATTCAGTACTTC. Its translation is CASSPRSAAKNIQYF.

V is TRBV6-1 and J is TRBJ2-5, with 7 bases lining up with TRBD1. J lost 5 bases, V lost 6 bases, and 18 bases had no gene match. Germline CDR1 is MNHNS and CDR2 is SASEGT. This CDR3 is 17 amino acids long. CDR3 DNA sequence: TGTGCCAGCAGACGGAAGACCGGAACAGGGGTTGACGAGACCCAGTACTTC. It encodes CASRRKTGTGVDETQYF.

About this clonotype: A read error may explain this, as a much larger clone is one base away. The chain is built from TRBV20-1 and TRBJ2-7; possibly TRBD1 for D (5 bases). The V gene lost 3 bases and the J gene lost 1 base, with 7 bases spanning the gap. This CDR3 spans 12 amino acids. CDR1 and CDR2 (germline): DFQATT, SNEGSKA (reference sequence). CDR3 in amino acids: CSARTESYEQYF. CDR3 bases: TGCAGTGCTAGGACAGAGTCCTACGAGCAGTACTTC.

This clonotype was counted at least ten times. V usage is TRBV12-5 and J usage is TRBJ2-1; 10 positions agree with TRBD2. V shed 1 base and J 3 bases; nucleotides not matched to a gene: 3. The CDR3 consists of 16 residues. Looked up from germline, CDR1 is LGHNT and CDR2 is FRNRAP. CDR3 sequence: CASGLGSGGGYNEQFF. The CDR3 bases are TGTGCTAGTGGTTTGGGGAGCGGGGGGGGCTACAATGAGCAGTTCTTC. Full variable domain (missing parts from reference TRBV12-5 and TRBJ2-1): DARVTQTPRHKVTEMGQEVTMRCQPILGHNTVFWYRQTMMQGLELLAYFRNRAPLDDSGMPKDRFSAEMPDATLATLKIQPSEPRDSAVYFCASGLGSGGGYNEQFFGPGTRLTVL.

There are many counts of this clonotype. V is TRBV5-1 and J is TRBJ2-2; D call uncertain. With 5 bases removed from V and 2 bases from J, the gap between germline ends came to 7 bases. CDR1 is SGHRS, CDR2 YFSETQ, per germline. This CDR3 is built from 13 residues. The CDR3 sequence is CASRLDNTGELFF. CDR3 DNA: TGCGCCAGCAGATTAGACAACACCGGGGAGCTGTTTTTT.

This clonotype was counted many times. The CDR3 DNA sequence: TGTGCCAGCGGAACTAGCGGGTTTTCGAACACCGGGGAGCTGTTTTTT. Its translation is CASGTSGFSNTGELFF. The gene calls are TRBV28 and TRBJ2-2, with TRBD2 matching over 9 bases. This CDR3 contains 16 residues. V shed 8 bases, J shed 0 bases, and the junction held 7 bases outside the gene matches. Germline CDR1 is MDHEN and CDR2 is SYDVKM. The full variable domain, rest sourced from reference TRBV28 and TRBJ2-2, is DVKVTQSSRYLVKRTGEKVFLECVQDMDHENMFWYRQDPGLGLRLIYFSYDVKMKEKGDIPEGYSVSREKKERFSLILESASTNQTSMYLCASGTSGFSNTGELFFGEGSRLTVL.

Note on this clonotype: Being one base from a much bigger clone, this may be a read error. The rearrangement joins TRBV12-3 or TRBV12-4 to TRBJ2-3; D not certain. The CDR3 length is 13 residues. The CDR3 DNA follows: TGTGCCAGCAGTTTAATACGAGCAGAGACGCAGTATTTT. Translation gives CASSLIRAETQYF.